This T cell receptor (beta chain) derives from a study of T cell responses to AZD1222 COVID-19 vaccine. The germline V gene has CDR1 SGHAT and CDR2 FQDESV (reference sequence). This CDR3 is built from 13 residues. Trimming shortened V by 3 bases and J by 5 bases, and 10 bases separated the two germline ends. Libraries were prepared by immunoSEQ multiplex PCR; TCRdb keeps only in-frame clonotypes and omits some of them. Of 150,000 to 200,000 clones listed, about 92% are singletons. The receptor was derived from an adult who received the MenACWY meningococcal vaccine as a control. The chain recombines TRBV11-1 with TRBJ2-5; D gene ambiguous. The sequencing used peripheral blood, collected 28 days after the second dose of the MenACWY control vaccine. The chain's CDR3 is CASSFGPLETQYF. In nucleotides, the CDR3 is TGTGCCAGCAGCTTTGGACCGTTGGAGACCCAGTACTTC. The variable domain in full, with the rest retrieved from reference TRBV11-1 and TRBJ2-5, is EAEVAQSPRYKITEKSQAVAFWCDPISGHATLYWYRQILGQGPELLVQFQDESVVDDSQLPKDRFSAERLKGVDSTLKIQPAELGDSAMYLCASSFGPLETQYFGPGTRLLVL.